Reported below is one TCR beta chain. This sample stems from a study of stem cell transplantation in POMP-related autoinflammatory disease. The assay was immunoSEQ multiplex PCR, and TCRdb's table has in-frame clones only and misses some. The sample has some 9,400 clones, 79% seen once. From germline, CDR1 is GTSNPN and CDR2 SVGIG (reference sequence). V lost 1 base to trimming and J lost 6 bases, with 14 bases between them. CDR3 length: 14 amino acids. This TCR derives from a human patient with POMP-related autoinflammation and immune dysregulation (PRAID). Some T cells may have originated in the graft donor. V is TRBV30 and J is TRBJ2-3; no firm D call. The sequenced sample was CD4+ T cells from PBMCs, obtained after stem cell transplantation. The CDR3 sequence: CAWSESPAADTQYF. CDR3 sequence (DNA): TGTGCCTGGAGTGAAAGTCCCGCGGCCGATACGCAGTATTTT.